Listed here is a single TCR beta chain. The sample belongs to a study of blood T cell repertoires in COVID-19. Study as a whole: Material from acute and convalescent COVID-19 was sourced from the United States, Italy and Spain. Nucleic acid was either cDNA or gDNA, and it came from T cells, B-cell-depleted T cells, or PBMCs.

CDR3 length: 13 amino acids. Germline values: CDR1 SGDLS, CDR2 YYNGEE. V gave up 4 bases and J gave up 8 bases; unmatched junction bases: 6. Methods used by the authors: Amplification with reference gene primers provided the estimates of nucleated cell counts. Profiling relied on immunoSEQ multiplex PCR, and the TCRdb table lists in-frame clones only, not all of them. V, J and clone size are taken as reported in that table, and D and trimming were inferred from the DNA itself. The sample comprises 250,000 to 350,000 clones, over 75% of which are singletons, and roughly an eighth rests with the top ten.

The TCR was taken from a woman aged 60-75 years with acute or convalescent COVID-19. What was sequenced was peripheral blood. The chain joins TRBV9 to TRBJ1-2, with 9 bases that match TRBD1. DNA of the CDR3: TGTGCCAGCAGCCAGGGACAGGGTGAGGGCTACACCTTC. This gives the protein CASSQGQGEGYTF.